The clone carrying this T cell receptor beta chain occurred many times. No antigen is known for it. The CDR3 is made up of 18 amino acids. Trimming cost V 3 bases and J 4 bases; bases outside gene matches: 12. The germline V gene has CDR1 KGHSH and CDR2 LQKENI. This sample was taken from a study of human T cells and chemical hapten exposure. General observations from the study: DPC sensitization produced no change in TCRs with frequency above 1 in 1000.

Unseparated into fractions, whole blood served as the source from which total RNA was extracted. Attachment of unique molecular identifiers to individual cDNA molecules was performed in the library. TCRdb re-called the 5' RACE reads through MiXCR, storing one row per CDR3 protein. This sample has around 140,000 distinct CDR3 sequences, with around 4% found just once. The sequence was collected from a female donor in good health. V and J are TRBV18 and TRBJ1-1, with 12 nucleotides matching TRBD1. The CDR3: CASSPSRDRGRVGTEAFF. The CDR3 coding sequence is TGTGCCAGCTCACCTAGCCGGGACAGGGGGCGCGTGGGCACTGAAGCTTTCTTT.